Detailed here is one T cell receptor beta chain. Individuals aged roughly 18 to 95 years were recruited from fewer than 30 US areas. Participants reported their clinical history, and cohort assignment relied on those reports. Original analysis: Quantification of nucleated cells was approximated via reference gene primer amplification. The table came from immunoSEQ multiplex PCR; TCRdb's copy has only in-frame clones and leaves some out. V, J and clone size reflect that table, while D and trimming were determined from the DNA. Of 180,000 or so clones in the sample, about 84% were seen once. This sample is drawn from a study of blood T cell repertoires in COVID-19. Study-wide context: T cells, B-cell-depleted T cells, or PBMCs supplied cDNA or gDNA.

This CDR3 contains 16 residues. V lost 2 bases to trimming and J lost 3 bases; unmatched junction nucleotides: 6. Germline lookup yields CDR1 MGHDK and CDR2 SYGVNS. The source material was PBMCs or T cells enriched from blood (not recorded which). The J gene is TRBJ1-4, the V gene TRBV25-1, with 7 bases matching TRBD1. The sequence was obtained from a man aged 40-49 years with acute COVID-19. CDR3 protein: CASSEQQGEPNEKLFF. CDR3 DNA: TGTGCCAGCAGTGAACAGCAGGGGGAGCCTAATGAAAAACTGTTTTTT.